The T cell receptor beta chain described here comes from a study of blood T cell repertoires in COVID-19. Looking at the study overall: PBMCs, B-cell-depleted T cells, or T cells were the source of the cDNA or gDNA that made up the material.

Per the study methods: Counts of nucleated cells, estimated from reference gene primer amplification, were obtained. Profiled with immunoSEQ multiplex PCR; TCRdb holds only in-frame clones, not every one. The D gene and trimming were derived from the DNA, and the V and J assignments and clone size from that table. The sample records more than 150,000 clones, 80% to 85% being singletons. The sequencing input was peripheral blood. The receptor comes from a man younger than 35 with active or convalescent COVID-19.

CDR3 nucleotides: TGTGCCAGTAACAGGGGCCGGCAGCCCCAGCATTTT. Its protein is CASNRGRQPQHF. The chain is built from TRBV19 and TRBJ1-5; 7 bases fit TRBD1. The CDR3 covers 12 residues. V lost 7 bases and J lost 7; bases outside the gene matches: 4. From germline, CDR1 is LNHDA and CDR2 SQIVND (reference sequence).